This T cell receptor beta chain was observed in a study of cytomegalovirus exposure and HLA in healthy donors. General study results and limits: In an earlier analysis, about 87% or about 30%: the productive usage of most TCR beta V segments. A later analysis linked some 17,000 TCR beta sequences to HLA alleles at 0.05 false discovery rate.

V lost 4 bases and J lost 6; bases outside the gene matches: 4. This CDR3 region has 13 residues. The germline gives CDR1 SGHNT, CDR2 YYREEE (reference sequence). Nominal health characterized the donors when sampled, though unrecorded immune exposures were likely. Concerning this clone itself: Its specificity is not known.

Both 60 Vbeta primers and 13 Jbeta primers went into the PCR. Assay used: immunoSEQ multiplex PCR; TCRdb lists only in-frame clones, some missing. This repertoire includes about 110,000 clones. This clonotype was obtained from a man between 25 and 39 years old in good health and CMV-seronegative. Sequenced input: PBMCs. The rearrangement links TRBV5-4 to TRBJ2-7, with 10 nucleotides matching TRBD1. Here the CDR3 reads CASSPGQGFEQYF. In nucleotides, the CDR3 is TGTGCCAGCAGCCCGGGACAGGGGTTCGAGCAGTACTTC.